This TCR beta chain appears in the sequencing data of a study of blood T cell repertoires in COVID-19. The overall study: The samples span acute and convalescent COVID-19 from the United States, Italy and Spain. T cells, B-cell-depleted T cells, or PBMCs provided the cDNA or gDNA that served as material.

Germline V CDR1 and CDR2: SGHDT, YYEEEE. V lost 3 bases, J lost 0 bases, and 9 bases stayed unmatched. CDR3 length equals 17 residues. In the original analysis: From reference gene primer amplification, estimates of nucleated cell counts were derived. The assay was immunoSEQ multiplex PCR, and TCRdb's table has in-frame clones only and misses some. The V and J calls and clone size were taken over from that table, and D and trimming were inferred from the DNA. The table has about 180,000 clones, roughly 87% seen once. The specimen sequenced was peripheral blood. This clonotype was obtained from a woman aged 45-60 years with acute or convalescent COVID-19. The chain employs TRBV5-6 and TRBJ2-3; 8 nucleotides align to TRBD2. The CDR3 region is CASSWEWGGRSTDTQYF. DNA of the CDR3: TGTGCCAGCAGCTGGGAGTGGGGCGGGAGGAGCACAGATACGCAGTATTTT.